This T cell receptor (beta chain) was found in a study of T cells after yellow fever vaccination. This clonotype occurred a few times. Its target is unknown. The length of the CDR3 is 11 residues. Germline CDR1 is MNHEY and CDR2 is SVGEGT. The V and J ends lost 10 bases and 2 bases respectively, with 7 bases between them. Whole-study results and caveats: A small share of clonotypes appeared in both CD4 and CD8 compartments. Among primary-vaccination clones, most reappeared after the booster, at 95% to 96% for CD4 and around 91% for CD8.

They built TCR cDNA with 5'RACE template switching, a step that put in a universal primer site and UMIs. Via MiXCR, TCRdb re-called the 5' RACE reads, giving one row per CDR3 protein. The sample shows 620,000 or so distinct CDR3 sequences, 9% to 15% of them seen only once. The input for sequencing was PBMCs, taken on the day of the yellow fever booster vaccination. The rearrangement uses TRBV6-2 or TRBV6-3 and TRBJ2-3; D not resolved. This receptor was obtained from a man aged 25-45 years who received the YFV17D yellow fever vaccine. In DNA, the CDR3 is TGTGCCACCGTTCTCACAGATACGCAGTATTTT. As protein: CATVLTDTQYF.